These 10 T cell receptor beta chains came from one sample sequenced in a study of graft-versus-host responses after intestinal transplantation. No antigen has been assigned to these receptors. Assay used: immunoSEQ multiplex PCR; TCRdb lists only in-frame clones, some missing. This table holds over 100,000 clones, 85% to 95% found once. Sequenced here: unstimulated CD8+ T cells sorted from spleen or lymph node cells, sampled before intestinal transplant. These receptors all come from a human donor who received an intestinal transplant.

The V call is TRBV7-6, the J call TRBJ1-4; D is unresolved. CDR1 and CDR2 from the germline V gene are SGHVS and FNYEAQ. CDR3 length equals 13 residues. With 5 bases removed from V and 8 bases from J, the gap between germline ends came to 12 bases. CDR3 in amino acids: CASSPPVEEKLFF. CDR3 coding DNA: TGTGCCAGCAGCCCCCCGGTCGAGGAAAAACTGTTTTTT.

The rearrangement uses TRBV28 and TRBJ2-7, with D unclear. With 3 bases removed from V and 2 bases from J, the gap between germline ends came to 11 bases. Germline assignment: CDR1 MDHEN and CDR2 SYDVKM. The CDR3 has 14 amino acids. CDR3 coding DNA: TGTGCCAGCAGTTTGCGTGGGCTTGCCTACGAGCAGTACTTC. Its protein product is CASSLRGLAYEQYF.

The chain carries TRBV27 and TRBJ2-7; possible D gene TRBD2, 5 bases. V lost 2 bases and J 2 bases, leaving 13 bases between the germline ends. This CDR3 has 15 residues. The germline V gene has CDR1 MNHEY and CDR2 SMNVEV (reference sequence). CDR3 sequence (DNA): TGTGCCAGCAGTTTACCGGGGTCCCACACCTACGAGCAGTACTTC. Translating it yields CASSLPGSHTYEQYF.

The sample holds one count of this clone. The genes are TRBV4-2 and TRBJ2-1, with 16 bases aligning to TRBD2. CDR1 and CDR2 from the germline V gene are LGHNA and YNFKEQ. This CDR3 has 22 residues. The junction had 15 bases not matched to a gene; V was cut back by 0 bases and J by 4 bases. CDR3 nucleotides: TGTGCCAGCAGCCAAGACACGGCAGCCGGGACTAGCGGGAGGGCCCCGTACAATGAGCAGTTCTTC. Its protein product is CASSQDTAAGTSGRAPYNEQFF.

The chain combines TRBV28 with TRBJ2-7; TRBD1 agrees at 9 bases. Germline CDR1 reads MDHEN; CDR2 reads SYDVKM. The CDR3 has 14 residues. V lost 3 bases to trimming and J lost 5 bases; unmatched junction nucleotides: 5. The CDR3 loop is CASSFTGGSHEQYF. Here the CDR3 DNA reads TGTGCCAGCAGTTTTACAGGGGGCTCTCACGAGCAGTACTTC.

The chain couples TRBV6-1 to TRBJ1-5; D remains unclear. Trimming cost V 2 bases and J 0 bases, with 11 bases left between them. Germline CDR1 and CDR2: MNHNS and SASEGT. The CDR3 totals 16 residues. CDR3 loop: CASSELGRYSNQPQHF. CDR3 coding DNA: TGTGCCAGCAGTGAATTGGGCAGATATAGCAATCAGCCCCAGCATTTT.

This sequence joins TRBV7-9 and TRBJ2-7, with D maybe TRBD2 (6 bases). Germline V gene data show CDR1 as SEHNR and CDR2 as FQNEAQ (reference sequence). The CDR3 is made up of 15 amino acids. Trimming took off 0 bases at V and 4 bases at J, with 13 bases between the two ends. CDR3 sequence: CASSLALGTFYEQYF. Here the CDR3 DNA reads TGTGCCAGCAGCTTAGCACTTGGGACTTTTTACGAGCAGTACTTC.

The rearrangement joins TRBV7-6 to TRBJ2-7; 8 positions match TRBD1. The CDR3 loop spans 15 amino acids. Unmatched junction bases numbered 5, after V lost 3 bases and J lost 1 base. Per germline, CDR1 SGHVS and CDR2 FNYEAQ. CDR3 bases: TGTGCCAGCAGCTTTACCGGGACAGGTTCCTACGAGCAGTACTTC. Protein sequence: CASSFTGTGSYEQYF.

The chain carries TRBV7-3 and TRBJ2-5, with 7 bases identical to TRBD1. V lost 5 bases to trimming and J lost 4 bases; unmatched junction nucleotides: 7. The CDR3 runs 14 residues. Germline CDR1 SGHTA, CDR2 FQGTGA. This CDR3 reads CASSPTGAGETQYF. In DNA, the CDR3 is TGTGCCAGCAGCCCTACAGGGGCAGGAGAGACCCAGTACTTC. Looking up the rest from reference TRBV7-3 and TRBJ2-5 gives the full variable domain: GAGVSQTPSNKVTEKGKYVELRCDPISGHTALYWYRQSLGQGPEFLIYFQGTGAADDSGLPNDRFFAVRPEGSVSTLKIQRTERGDSAVYLCASSPTGAGETQYFGPGTRLLVL.

The V call is TRBV6-5, the J call TRBJ1-4, with TRBD1 matching 8 bases. This CDR3 contains 15 residues. Looked up from germline, CDR1 is MNHEY and CDR2 is SVGAGI. V was clipped by 7 bases and J by 4 bases; unmatched bases: 8. CDR3 coding DNA: TGTGCCAGCACTTCCAGGGGGCGCGGTAATGAAAAACTGTTTTTT. The encoded protein is CASTSRGRGNEKLFF.